The rows below give T cell receptor beta chains drawn from one sample of a study of metastatic and nonmetastatic thyroid tumors. TCRdb re-clonotyped the PCR reads via MiXCR. This sample yields around 18,000 clones, of which 34% are seen a single time; 17% belongs to the top ten. Material for sequencing was tumor tissue. Every receptor here comes from a female donor with papillary thyroid cancer or a benign thyroid nodule (not recorded which). Some clones in this sample may be carry-over from other donors' samples. CDR3s include the opening cysteine and the closing phenylalanine or tryptophan. Each record gives: J gene, V gene, clone size, D gene, CDR3 DNA, CDR3 protein. A D gene is named only where the DNA matches it firmly. Expanded clones are given a class, and other clones once, few, many or no size at all.

J: TRBJ2-7
V: TRBV7-2
size: medium-sized
D: -
DNA: TGTGCCAGCAGCAAAGAGAGAGGGAGAACCTACGAGCAGTACTTC
CDR3: CASSKERGRTYEQYF

J: TRBJ2-7
V: TRBV7-2
size: medium-sized
D: TRBD2
DNA: TGTGCCAGCTCCACCACGGGACTAGCGGGAGGTGAGCAGTACTTC
CDR3: CASSTTGLAGGEQYF

J: TRBJ2-5
V: TRBV20-1
size: -
D: -
DNA: TGCAGTGCTCCGTGGGAGACCCAAGAGACCCAGTACTTC
CDR3: CSAPWETQETQYF

J: TRBJ2-2
V: TRBV6-4
size: few
D: -
DNA: TGTGCCAGCAGGGGACGTCCGACCGGGGAGCTGTTTTTT
CDR3: CASRGRPTGELFF

J: TRBJ2-1
V: TRBV3-1
size: many
D: -
DNA: TGTGCCAGCAGCCAAGATAGGGGAACCTACAATGAGCAGTTCTTC
CDR3: CASSQDRGTYNEQFF

J: TRBJ2-7
V: TRBV20-1
size: -
D: TRBD2
DNA: TGCAGTGCTTGGACTAGCGGGAGTTGGCAGTACTTC
CDR3: CSAWTSGSWQYF

J: TRBJ2-7
V: TRBV7-2
size: medium-sized
D: TRBD2
DNA: TGTGCCAGCAGCAGCTCTAGCGGCAACTCCTACGAGCAGTACTTC
CDR3: CASSSSSGNSYEQYF

J: TRBJ2-7
V: TRBV11-1
size: few
D: TRBD1
DNA: TGTGCCAGCAGGCACACCGGGACAGGGGAGCGGCACTACGAGCAGTACTTC
CDR3: CASRHTGTGERHYEQYF

J: TRBJ1-6
V: TRBV12-3/TRBV12-4
size: few
D: -
DNA: TGTGCCAGCAGCAATAACGGTATATGTTCACCCCTCCACTTT
CDR3: CASSNNGICSPLHF

J: TRBJ2-1
V: TRBV19
size: few
D: -
DNA: TGTGCCAGTAGTATTTTCGGAGGCAAGCTCAATGAGCAGTTCTTC
CDR3: CASSIFGGKLNEQFF

J: TRBJ1-2
V: TRBV5-1
size: -
D: -
DNA: TGCGCCAGCAGCTTGACGGGGGACTATGGCTACACCTTC
CDR3: CASSLTGDYGYTF

J: TRBJ2-3
V: TRBV19
size: -
D: TRBD2
DNA: TGTGCCAGTAGGGCTAGCGGGAGGGGCGGTACGCAGTATTTT
CDR3: CASRASGRGGTQYF

J: TRBJ2-1
V: TRBV9
size: -
D: TRBD2
DNA: TGTGCCAGCAGTCCTCAAAGCGGGAGCTCCTACAATGAGCAGTTCTTC
CDR3: CASSPQSGSSYNEQFF

J: TRBJ2-5
V: TRBV24-1
size: few
D: -
DNA: TGTGCCACCAGTGAACCCGGGGCCGGGGACCAGTACTTC
CDR3: CATSEPGAGDQYF

J: TRBJ2-1
V: TRBV5-1
size: -
D: TRBD1
DNA: TGCGCCAGCAGCCGGGGACAGGACAATGAGCAGTTCTTC
CDR3: CASSRGQDNEQFF

J: TRBJ2-6
V: TRBV27
size: -
D: -
DNA: TGTGCCAGCAGTAACACAGACTCTGGGGCCAACGTCCTGACTTTC
CDR3: CASSNTDSGANVLTF

J: TRBJ1-1
V: TRBV11-1
size: -
D: -
DNA: TGTGCCAGCACCCTAGGCTTCGGGAACACTGAAGCTTTCTTT
CDR3: CASTLGFGNTEAFF

J: TRBJ1-5
V: TRBV6-1
size: -
D: TRBD1
DNA: TGTGCCAGCAGATTGACAGGGCGCAATCAGCCCCAGCATTTT
CDR3: CASRLTGRNQPQHF

J: TRBJ2-2
V: TRBV6-4
size: -
D: TRBD2
DNA: TGTGCCATCAGCAGACTAGCGGGAGCCACCGGGGAGCTGTTTTTT
CDR3: CAISRLAGATGELFF

J: TRBJ2-7
V: TRBV28
size: few
D: TRBD2
DNA: TGTGCCAGCAGTATAGCGGGAGACACCTACGAGCAGTACTTC
CDR3: CASSIAGDTYEQYF

J: TRBJ1-1
V: TRBV6-1
size: many
D: -
DNA: TGTGCCAGCAGTGAGTATGAACAGGGGAACACTGAAGCTTTCTTT
CDR3: CASSEYEQGNTEAFF

J: TRBJ2-2
V: TRBV28
size: many
D: -
DNA: TGTGCCAGCAGGTTAGGGGGCACCGGGGAGCTGTTTTTT
CDR3: CASRLGGTGELFF

J: TRBJ2-7
V: TRBV11-3
size: -
D: -
DNA: TGTGCCAGCAGCTTGGGAGTCGGCGGGTCCTACGAGCAGTACTTC
CDR3: CASSLGVGGSYEQYF

J: TRBJ1-1
V: TRBV29-1
size: many
D: -
DNA: TGCAGCGTTGTCTATTGGACGGGGAACACTGAAGCTTTCTTT
CDR3: CSVVYWTGNTEAFF

J: TRBJ2-7
V: TRBV11-2
size: -
D: TRBD1
DNA: TGTGCCAGCAGCCCCGCCGGGACAGCAGCCTACGAGCAGTACTTC
CDR3: CASSPAGTAAYEQYF

J: TRBJ2-1
V: TRBV20-1
size: -
D: -
DNA: TGCAGTGCTAGAGACCCTAGCTCCTACAATGAGCAGTTCTTC
CDR3: CSARDPSSYNEQFF

J: TRBJ2-7
V: TRBV19
size: few
D: -
DNA: TGTGCCAGTAGTCCAAGGGGCAGGAGCTCCTACGAGCAGTACTTC
CDR3: CASSPRGRSSYEQYF

J: TRBJ2-2
V: TRBV11-3
size: -
D: -
DNA: TGTGCCAGCAGCTACGACGGGAACACCGGGGAGCTGTTTTTT
CDR3: CASSYDGNTGELFF

J: TRBJ1-5
V: TRBV28
size: -
D: TRBD1
DNA: TGTGCCAGCAGGGGGGGGGGGACAGGCCCTTTTATAAGCAATCAGCCCCAGCATTTT
CDR3: CASRGGGTGPFISNQPQHF

J: TRBJ2-2
V: TRBV2
size: few
D: -
DNA: TGTGCCAGCAGTCCTCGGACAGGAGGGACCGGGGAGCTGTTTTTT
CDR3: CASSPRTGGTGELFF

J: TRBJ2-1
V: TRBV3-1
size: many
D: TRBD2
DNA: TGTGCCAGCAGCCAGCCCGCGGGAGATGAGCAGTTCTTC
CDR3: CASSQPAGDEQFF

J: TRBJ2-7
V: TRBV2
size: medium-sized
D: -
DNA: TGTGCCAGCAGGGGTTCCGGGCCCTACGAGCAGTACTTC
CDR3: CASRGSGPYEQYF

J: TRBJ2-6
V: TRBV6-2/TRBV6-3
size: few
D: -
DNA: TGTGCCAGCAGTTACTCGGGGCCCAACGTACTGACTTTC
CDR3: CASSYSGPNVLTF

J: TRBJ2-7
V: TRBV12-3/TRBV12-4
size: few
D: TRBD2
DNA: TGTGCCAGCAGTTTAGCTACTAGCGGGTCCTACGAGCAGTACTTC
CDR3: CASSLATSGSYEQYF

J: TRBJ2-7
V: TRBV4-1
size: once
D: -
DNA: TGCGCCAGCAGCCAAGTTGGGCAGGAGCAGTACTTC
CDR3: CASSQVGQEQYF

J: TRBJ1-1
V: TRBV18
size: -
D: TRBD1
DNA: TGTGCCAGCTCACCGTTCAAGACAGGGGGCACGGGGAACACTGAAGCTTTCTTT
CDR3: CASSPFKTGGTGNTEAFF

J: TRBJ2-7
V: TRBV20-1
size: -
D: -
DNA: TGCAGTGCTCGGGACTGGAGCTCCTACGAGCAGTACTTC
CDR3: CSARDWSSYEQYF

J: TRBJ2-7
V: TRBV18
size: -
D: TRBD1
DNA: TGTGCCAGCTCACCTCAGGGGGTGAGCTCCTACGAGCAGTACTTC
CDR3: CASSPQGVSSYEQYF

J: TRBJ1-5
V: TRBV24-1
size: -
D: -
DNA: TGTGCCACCAGTGATTCCCCACTGGTTCAGCCCCAGCATTTT
CDR3: CATSDSPLVQPQHF

J: TRBJ1-5
V: TRBV28
size: -
D: -
DNA: TGTGCCAGCAGTGCCTTTTTGGGCGTAAGGGGGATGACCAGCCCCAAGCATTTT
CDR3: CASSAFLGVRGMTSPKHF

J: TRBJ1-5
V: TRBV19
size: -
D: TRBD1
DNA: TGTGCCAGTAGTCAGGGAGGACAGGGGGTTAGGCCCCAGCATTTT
CDR3: CASSQGGQGVRPQHF

J: TRBJ2-5
V: TRBV30
size: many
D: TRBD2
DNA: TGTGCCTGGAGTGTGACTAGCGGGAGTAGGGAGACCCAGTACTTC
CDR3: CAWSVTSGSRETQYF

J: TRBJ1-1
V: TRBV19
size: medium-sized
D: -
DNA: TGTGCCAGTAGTCTTTGGGGGAACACTGAAGCTTTCTTT
CDR3: CASSLWGNTEAFF

J: TRBJ1-6
V: TRBV10-3
size: many
D: TRBD1
DNA: TGTGCCATCAGTGACCACCGACAGGGCGGTAATTCACCCGTCCACTTT
CDR3: CAISDHRQGGNSPVHF

J: TRBJ2-1
V: TRBV7-9
size: many
D: TRBD2
DNA: TGTGCCAGCAGTCGGACTAGCGCCTCCTACAATGAGCAGTTCTTC
CDR3: CASSRTSASYNEQFF

J: TRBJ1-5
V: TRBV3-1
size: many
D: TRBD1
DNA: TGTGCCAGCAGCCAAGGGACAGGGGTCCGCCAGCCCCAGCATTTT
CDR3: CASSQGTGVRQPQHF

J: TRBJ1-1
V: TRBV29-1
size: many
D: -
DNA: TGCAGCGTTGAAGGGGGTGGGCACGTGAACACTGAAGCTTTCTTT
CDR3: CSVEGGGHVNTEAFF

J: TRBJ2-5
V: TRBV6-1
size: -
D: -
DNA: TGTGCCAGCAGTGAAATAACGGGACAGACCCAGTACTTC
CDR3: CASSEITGQTQYF

J: TRBJ2-3
V: TRBV5-4
size: many
D: TRBD2
DNA: TGTGCCAGCAGCTCGAGACTAGCCGACACAGATACGCAGTATTTT
CDR3: CASSSRLADTDTQYF

J: TRBJ2-7
V: TRBV2
size: -
D: -
DNA: TGTGCCAGCAGTGAAATAGCGGCCTCGCAGGAGCAGTACTTC
CDR3: CASSEIAASQEQYF